This note documents a single T cell receptor beta chain sequence. Produced via immunoSEQ multiplex PCR; TCRdb's table is partial and in-frame only. Of about 380,000 clones in the sample, approximately 95% were seen once. The source of the sample is a study of shared T cell receptors in the human thymus. CDR3 length equals 15 residues. The germline CDR1 and CDR2 sequences are MNHNY and SVGAGI (reference sequence). The V end lost 5 bases, the J end lost 1 base, and 12 bases lay between the germline ends. This rearrangement joins TRBV6-6 to TRBJ1-5, with D maybe TRBD1 (6 bases). The sequencing input was thymocytes. The source is a human donor. Here the CDR3 DNA reads TGTGCCAGCAGTAATCAGACAGGAAGCAATCAGCCCCAGCATTTT. Its translation: CASSNQTGSNQPQHF.